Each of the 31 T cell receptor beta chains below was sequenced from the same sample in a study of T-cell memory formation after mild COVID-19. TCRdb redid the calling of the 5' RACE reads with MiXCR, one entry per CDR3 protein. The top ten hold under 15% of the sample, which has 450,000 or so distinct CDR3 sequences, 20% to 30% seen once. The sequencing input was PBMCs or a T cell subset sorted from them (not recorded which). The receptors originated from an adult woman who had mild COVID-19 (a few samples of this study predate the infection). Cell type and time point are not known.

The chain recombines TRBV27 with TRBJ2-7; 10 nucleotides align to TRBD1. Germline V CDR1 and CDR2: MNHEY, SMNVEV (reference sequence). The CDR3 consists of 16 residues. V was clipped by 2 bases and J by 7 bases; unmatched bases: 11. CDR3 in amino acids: CASSLVPGQGLGEQYF. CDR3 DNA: TGTGCCAGCAGTTTAGTGCCGGGACAGGGGCTGGGAGAGCAGTACTTC.

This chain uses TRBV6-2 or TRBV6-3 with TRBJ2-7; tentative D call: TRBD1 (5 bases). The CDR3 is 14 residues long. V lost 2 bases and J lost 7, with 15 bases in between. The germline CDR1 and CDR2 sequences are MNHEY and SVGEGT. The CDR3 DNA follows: TGTGCCAGCAGTTACCGCGACAGCCTCTTTGAGCAGTACTTC. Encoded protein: CASSYRDSLFEQYF.

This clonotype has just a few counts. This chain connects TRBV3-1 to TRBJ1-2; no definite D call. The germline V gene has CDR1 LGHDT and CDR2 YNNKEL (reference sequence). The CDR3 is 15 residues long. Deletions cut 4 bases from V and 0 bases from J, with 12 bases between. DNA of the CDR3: TGTGCCAGCAGCCTCAGAGACGGAGCTAACTATGGCTACACCTTC. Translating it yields CASSLRDGANYGYTF.

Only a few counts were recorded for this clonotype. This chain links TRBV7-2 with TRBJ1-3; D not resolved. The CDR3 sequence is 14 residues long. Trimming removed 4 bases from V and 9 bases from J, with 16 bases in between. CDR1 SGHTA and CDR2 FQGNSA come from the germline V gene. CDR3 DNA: TGTGCCAGCAGCTCTACCGGGCCAAAAACCACCATATATTTT. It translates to CASSSTGPKTTIYF.

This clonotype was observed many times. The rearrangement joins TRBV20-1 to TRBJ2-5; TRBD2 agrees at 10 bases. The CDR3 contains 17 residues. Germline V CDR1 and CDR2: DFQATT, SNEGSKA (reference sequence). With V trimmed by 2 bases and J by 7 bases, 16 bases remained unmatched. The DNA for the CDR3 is TGCAGTGCTAGATCCCTAAGCGGACTAGCGGCCTCCGGGACCCAGTACTTC. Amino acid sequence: CSARSLSGLAASGTQYF.

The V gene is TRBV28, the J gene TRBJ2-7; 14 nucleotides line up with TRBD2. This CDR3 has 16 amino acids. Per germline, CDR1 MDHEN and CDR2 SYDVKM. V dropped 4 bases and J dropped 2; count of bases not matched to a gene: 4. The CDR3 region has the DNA TGTGCCAGCAGTTATGGGACTAGCGGGGGAACCTACGAGCAGTACTTC. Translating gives CASSYGTSGGTYEQYF.

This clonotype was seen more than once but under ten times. The CDR3 loop reads CAISESIGSQGKASTVQETQYF. CDR3 coding DNA: TGTGCCATCAGTGAGTCTATCGGCAGCCAGGGGAAGGCTTCGACAGTCCAAGAGACCCAGTACTTC. This chain uses TRBV10-3 with TRBJ2-5, with D possibly TRBD1 on 6 matching bases. Germline values: CDR1 ENHRY, CDR2 SYGVKD. The V gene lost 0 bases and the J gene lost 1 base, with 30 bases spanning the gap. The CDR3 has 22 residues.

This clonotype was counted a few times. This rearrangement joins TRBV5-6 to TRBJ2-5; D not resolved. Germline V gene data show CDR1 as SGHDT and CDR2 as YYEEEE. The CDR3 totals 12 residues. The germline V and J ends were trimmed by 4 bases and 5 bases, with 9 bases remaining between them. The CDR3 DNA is TGTGCCAGCAGCGTATCGACGGAGACCCAGTACTTC. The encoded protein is CASSVSTETQYF.

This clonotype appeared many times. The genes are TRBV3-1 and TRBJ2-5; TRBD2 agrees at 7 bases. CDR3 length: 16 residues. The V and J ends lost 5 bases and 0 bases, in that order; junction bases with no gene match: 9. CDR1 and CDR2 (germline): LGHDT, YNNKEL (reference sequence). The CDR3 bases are TGTGCCAGCAGCGGACGGGACTACCAGTACCAAGAGACCCAGTACTTC. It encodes CASSGRDYQYQETQYF.

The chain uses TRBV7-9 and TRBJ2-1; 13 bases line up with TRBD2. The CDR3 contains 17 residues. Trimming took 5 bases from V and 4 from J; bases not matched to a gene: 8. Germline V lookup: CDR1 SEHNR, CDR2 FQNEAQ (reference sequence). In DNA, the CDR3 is TGTGCCAGCAGCCCACGGTCGGGACTAGCGGGGTACAATGAGCAGTTCTTC. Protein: CASSPRSGLAGYNEQFF. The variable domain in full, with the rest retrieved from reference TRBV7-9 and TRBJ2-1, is DTGVSQNPRHKITKRGQNVTFRCDPISEHNRLYWYRQTLGQGPEFLTYFQNEAQLEKSRLLSDRFSAERPKGSFSTLEIQRTEQGDSAMYLCASSPRSGLAGYNEQFFGPGTRLTVL.

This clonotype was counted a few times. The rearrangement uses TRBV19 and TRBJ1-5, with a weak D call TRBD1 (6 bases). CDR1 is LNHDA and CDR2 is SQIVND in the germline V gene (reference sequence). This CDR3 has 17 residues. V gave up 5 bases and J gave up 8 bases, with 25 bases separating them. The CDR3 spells CASSVRVVNRPGEPQHF. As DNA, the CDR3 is TGTGCCAGTAGTGTCAGGGTGGTCAATAGGCCAGGGGAGCCCCAGCATTTT. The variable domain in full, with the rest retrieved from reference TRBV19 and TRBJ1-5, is DGGITQSPKYLFRKEGQNVTLSCEQNLNHDAMYWYRQDPGQGLRLIYYSQIVNDFQKGDIAEGYSVSREKKESFPLTVTSAQKNPTAFYLCASSVRVVNRPGEPQHFGDGTRLSIL.

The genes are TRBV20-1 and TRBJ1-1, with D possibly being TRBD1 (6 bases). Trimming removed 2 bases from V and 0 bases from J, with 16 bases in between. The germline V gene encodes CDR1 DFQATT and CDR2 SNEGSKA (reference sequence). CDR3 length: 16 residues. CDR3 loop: CSARRTGDTMNTEAFF. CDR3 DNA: TGCAGTGCTAGACGCACCGGGGACACAATGAACACTGAAGCTTTCTTT.

The CDR3 reads CATSREQSWGNQPQHF. CDR3 DNA: TGTGCCACCAGCAGAGAACAGAGTTGGGGCAATCAGCCCCAGCATTTT. The chain has TRBV15 and TRBJ1-5, with D unclear. V was cut by 0 bases and J by 2 bases, with 11 bases left in between. This CDR3 contains 16 residues. CDR1 and CDR2 (germline): LNHNV, YYDKDF (reference sequence).

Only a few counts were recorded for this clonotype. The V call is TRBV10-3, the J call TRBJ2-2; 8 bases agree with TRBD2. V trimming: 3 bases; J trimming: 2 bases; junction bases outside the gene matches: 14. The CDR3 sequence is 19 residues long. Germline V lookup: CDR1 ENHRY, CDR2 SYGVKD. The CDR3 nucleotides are TGTGCCATCAGTGAATCGATTGATAGCGGGGAATCAAACACCGGGGAGCTGTTTTTT. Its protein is CAISESIDSGESNTGELFF.

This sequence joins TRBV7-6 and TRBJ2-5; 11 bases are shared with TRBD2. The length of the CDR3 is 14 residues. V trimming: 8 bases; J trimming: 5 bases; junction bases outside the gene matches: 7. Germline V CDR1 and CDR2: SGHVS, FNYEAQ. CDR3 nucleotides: TGTGCCAGCGGTTTAGCGGGAGGGCCGGAGACCCAGTACTTC. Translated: CASGLAGGPETQYF.

In DNA, the CDR3 is TGCGCCAGCAGCAGTTCGGGACAACCGAACACTGAAGCTTTCTTT. Translating it yields CASSSSGQPNTEAFF. This chain uses TRBV5-1 with TRBJ1-1, with a tentative D call TRBD1 (6 bases). V was shortened by 4 bases and J by 1 base, with 14 bases between the two germline ends. The CDR3 is 15 residues long. Germline lookup yields CDR1 SGHRS and CDR2 YFSETQ.

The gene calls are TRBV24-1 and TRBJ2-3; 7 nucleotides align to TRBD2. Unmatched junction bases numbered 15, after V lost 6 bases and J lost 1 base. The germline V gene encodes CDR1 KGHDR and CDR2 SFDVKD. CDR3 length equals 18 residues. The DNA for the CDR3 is TGTGCCACCAGTTCTTCTACCCTGGCGGGAGAAGGCACAGATACGCAGTATTTT. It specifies CATSSSTLAGEGTDTQYF.

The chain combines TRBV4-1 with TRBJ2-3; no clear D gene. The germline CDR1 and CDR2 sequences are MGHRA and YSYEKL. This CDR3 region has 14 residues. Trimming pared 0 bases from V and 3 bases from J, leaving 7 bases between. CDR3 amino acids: CASSQEIGTDTQYF. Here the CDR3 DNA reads TGCGCCAGCAGCCAAGAGATCGGGACAGATACGCAGTATTTT.

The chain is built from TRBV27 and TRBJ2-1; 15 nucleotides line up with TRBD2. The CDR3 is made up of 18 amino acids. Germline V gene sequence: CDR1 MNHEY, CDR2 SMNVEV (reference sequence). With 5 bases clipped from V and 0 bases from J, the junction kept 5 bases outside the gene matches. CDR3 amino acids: CASSLGTSGGSSYNEQFF. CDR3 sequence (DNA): TGTGCCAGCAGTCTCGGGACTAGCGGGGGGAGCTCCTACAATGAGCAGTTCTTC.

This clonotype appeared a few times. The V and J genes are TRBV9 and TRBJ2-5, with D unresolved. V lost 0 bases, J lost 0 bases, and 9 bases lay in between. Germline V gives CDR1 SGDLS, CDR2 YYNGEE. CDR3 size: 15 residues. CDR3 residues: CASSVEANYQETQYF. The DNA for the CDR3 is TGTGCCAGCAGCGTAGAGGCAAACTACCAAGAGACCCAGTACTTC.

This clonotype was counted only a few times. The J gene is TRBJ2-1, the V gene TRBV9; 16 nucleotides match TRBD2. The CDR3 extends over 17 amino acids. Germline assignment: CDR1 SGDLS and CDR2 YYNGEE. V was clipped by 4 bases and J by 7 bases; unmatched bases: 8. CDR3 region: CASSTGTSGRASNEQFF. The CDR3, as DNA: TGTGCCAGCAGCACCGGGACTAGCGGGAGGGCCTCGAATGAGCAGTTCTTC.

CDR3 in amino acids: CASSYGQGASEQFF. The CDR3 DNA is TGTGCCAGCAGCTACGGACAGGGGGCAAGTGAGCAGTTCTTC. This rearrangement joins TRBV7-6 to TRBJ2-1; TRBD1 matches at 11 bases. Losses at the gene ends were 4 bases for V and 9 bases for J; bases not matched to a gene: 5. Germline V gene lookup returns CDR1 SGHVS and CDR2 FNYEAQ. CDR3 length: 14 amino acids.

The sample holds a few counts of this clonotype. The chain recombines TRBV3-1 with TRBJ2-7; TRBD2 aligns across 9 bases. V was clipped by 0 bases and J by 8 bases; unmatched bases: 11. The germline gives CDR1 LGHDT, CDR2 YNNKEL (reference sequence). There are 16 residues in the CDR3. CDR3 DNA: TGTGCCAGCAGCCAAGACGGCGGGAGGGCCGGGAAGCAGCAGTACTTC. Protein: CASSQDGGRAGKQQYF.

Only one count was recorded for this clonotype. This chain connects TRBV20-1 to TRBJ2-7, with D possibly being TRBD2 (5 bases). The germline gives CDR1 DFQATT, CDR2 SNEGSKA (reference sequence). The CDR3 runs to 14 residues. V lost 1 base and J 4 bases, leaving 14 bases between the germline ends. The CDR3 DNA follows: TGCAGTGCTAGAGTAGGAGGCCTTGGGTACGAGCAGTACTTC. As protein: CSARVGGLGYEQYF.

CDR3 nucleotide sequence: TGCGCCAGCAGCTTGGGGGACAGGCACGGCCAGCCCCAGCATTTT. Protein product: CASSLGDRHGQPQHF. The J gene is TRBJ1-5, the V gene TRBV5-1, with 8 bases matching TRBD1. Per germline, CDR1 SGHRS and CDR2 YFSETQ. The CDR3 is made up of 15 amino acids. Germline trimming cut 0 bases from V and 7 bases from J; bases unmatched to any gene: 6.

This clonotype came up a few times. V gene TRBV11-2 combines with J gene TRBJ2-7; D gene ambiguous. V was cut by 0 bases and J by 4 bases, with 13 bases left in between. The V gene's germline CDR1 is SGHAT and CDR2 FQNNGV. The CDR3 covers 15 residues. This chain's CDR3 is CASSLDPLSGYEQYF. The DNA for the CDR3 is TGTGCCAGCAGCTTAGACCCCCTTTCTGGGTACGAGCAGTACTTC. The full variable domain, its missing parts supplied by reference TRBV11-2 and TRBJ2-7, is EAGVAQSPRYKIIEKRQSVAFWCNPISGHATLYWYQQILGQGPKLLIQFQNNGVVDDSQLPKDRFSAERLKGVDSTLKIQPAKLEDSAVYLCASSLDPLSGYEQYFGPGTRLTVT.

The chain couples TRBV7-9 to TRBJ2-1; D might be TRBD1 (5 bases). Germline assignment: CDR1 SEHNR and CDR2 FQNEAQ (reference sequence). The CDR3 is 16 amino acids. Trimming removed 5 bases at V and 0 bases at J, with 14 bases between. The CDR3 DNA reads TGTGCCAGCAGCCCTGCGGACACCCGCTCCTACAATGAGCAGTTCTTC. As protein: CASSPADTRSYNEQFF.

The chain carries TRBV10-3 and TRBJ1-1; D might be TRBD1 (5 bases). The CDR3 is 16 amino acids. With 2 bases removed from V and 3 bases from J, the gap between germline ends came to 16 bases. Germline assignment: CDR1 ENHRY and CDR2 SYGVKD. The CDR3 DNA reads TGTGCCATCAGTGAGCCTCGGGACGGACGATACACTGAAGCTTTCTTT. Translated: CAISEPRDGRYTEAFF.

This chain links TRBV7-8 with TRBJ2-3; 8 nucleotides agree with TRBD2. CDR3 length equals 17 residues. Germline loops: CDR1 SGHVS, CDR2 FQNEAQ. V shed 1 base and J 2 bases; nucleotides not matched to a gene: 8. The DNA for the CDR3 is TGTGCCAGCAGCTTAGAGGATCCAGCGGGGGCCACAGATACGCAGTATTTT. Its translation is CASSLEDPAGATDTQYF.

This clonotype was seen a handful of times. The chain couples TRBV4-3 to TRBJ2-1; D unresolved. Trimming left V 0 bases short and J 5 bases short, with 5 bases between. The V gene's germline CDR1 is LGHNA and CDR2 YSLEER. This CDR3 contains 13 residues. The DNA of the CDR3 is TGCGCCAGCAGCCAAGAGGGTCACAATGAGCAGTTCTTC. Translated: CASSQEGHNEQFF.

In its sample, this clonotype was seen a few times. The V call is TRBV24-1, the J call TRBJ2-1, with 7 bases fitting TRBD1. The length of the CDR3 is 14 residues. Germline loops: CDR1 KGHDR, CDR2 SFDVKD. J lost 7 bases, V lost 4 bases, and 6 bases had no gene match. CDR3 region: CATSERGHWNEQFF. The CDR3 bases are TGTGCCACCAGTGAGAGGGGGCATTGGAATGAGCAGTTCTTC.